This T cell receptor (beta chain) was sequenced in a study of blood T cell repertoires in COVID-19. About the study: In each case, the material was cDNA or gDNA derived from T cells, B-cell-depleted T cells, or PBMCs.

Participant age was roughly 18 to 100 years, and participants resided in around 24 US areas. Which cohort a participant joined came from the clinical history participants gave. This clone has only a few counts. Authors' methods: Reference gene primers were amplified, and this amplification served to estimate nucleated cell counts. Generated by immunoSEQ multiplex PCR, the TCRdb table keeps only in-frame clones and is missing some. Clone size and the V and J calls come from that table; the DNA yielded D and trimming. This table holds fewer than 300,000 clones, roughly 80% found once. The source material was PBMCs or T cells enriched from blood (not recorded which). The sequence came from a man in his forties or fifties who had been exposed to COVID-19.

The CDR3 spells CATIMYRLLGQPQHF. The CDR3 DNA is TGTGCCACCATCATGTACAGGTTATTGGGGCAGCCCCAGCATTTT. This chain connects TRBV24-1 to TRBJ1-5; D is perhaps TRBD1 (5 bases). The CDR3 sequence is 15 residues long. Per germline, CDR1 KGHDR and CDR2 SFDVKD. V lost 8 bases and J lost 7, with 20 bases in between.